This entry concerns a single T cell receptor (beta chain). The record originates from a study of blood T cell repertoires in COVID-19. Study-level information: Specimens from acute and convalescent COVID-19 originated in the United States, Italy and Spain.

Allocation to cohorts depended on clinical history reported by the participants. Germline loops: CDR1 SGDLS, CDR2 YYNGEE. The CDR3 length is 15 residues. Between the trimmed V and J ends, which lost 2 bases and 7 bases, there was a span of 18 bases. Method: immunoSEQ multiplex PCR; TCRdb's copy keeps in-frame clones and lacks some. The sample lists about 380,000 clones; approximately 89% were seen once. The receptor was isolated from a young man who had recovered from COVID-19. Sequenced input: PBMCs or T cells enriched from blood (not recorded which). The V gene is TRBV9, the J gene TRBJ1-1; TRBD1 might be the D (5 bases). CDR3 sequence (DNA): TGTGCCAGCAGCGTCGACAGTTACGGAACAGTTGAAGCTTTCTTT. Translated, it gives CASSVDSYGTVEAFF. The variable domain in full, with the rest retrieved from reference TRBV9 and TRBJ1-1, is DSGVTQTPKHLITATGQRVTLRCSPRSGDLSVYWYQQSLDQGLQFLIQYYNGEERAKGNILERFSAQQFPDLHSELNLSSLELGDSALYFCASSVDSYGTVEAFFGQGTRLTVV.